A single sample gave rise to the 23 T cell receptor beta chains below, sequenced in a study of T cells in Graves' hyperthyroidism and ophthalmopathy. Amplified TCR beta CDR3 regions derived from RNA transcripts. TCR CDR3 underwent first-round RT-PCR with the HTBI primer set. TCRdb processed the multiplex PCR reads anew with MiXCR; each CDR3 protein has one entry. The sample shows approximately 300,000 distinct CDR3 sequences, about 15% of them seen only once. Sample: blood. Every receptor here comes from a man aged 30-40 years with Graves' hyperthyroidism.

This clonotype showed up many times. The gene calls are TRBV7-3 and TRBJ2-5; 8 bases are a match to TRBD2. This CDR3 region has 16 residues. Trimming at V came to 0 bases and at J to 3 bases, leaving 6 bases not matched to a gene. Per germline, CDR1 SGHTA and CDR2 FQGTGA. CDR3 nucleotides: TGTGCCAGCAGCTTAACAGCCGGGACTAGGGAAGAGACCCAGTACTTC. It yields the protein CASSLTAGTREETQYF.

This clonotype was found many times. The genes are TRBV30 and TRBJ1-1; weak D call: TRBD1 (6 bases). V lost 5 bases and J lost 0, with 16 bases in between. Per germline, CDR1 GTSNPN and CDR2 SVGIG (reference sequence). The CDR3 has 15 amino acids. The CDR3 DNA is TGTGCCTGGGTGGAGGGGGGCAGCTTGAACACTGAAGCTTTCTTT. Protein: CAWVEGGSLNTEAFF. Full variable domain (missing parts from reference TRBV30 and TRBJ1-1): SQTIHQWPATLVQPVGSPLSLECTVEGTSNPNLYWYRQAAGRGLQLLFYSVGIGQISSEVPQNLSASRPQDRQFILSSKKLLLSDSGFYLCAWVEGGSLNTEAFFGQGTRLTVV.

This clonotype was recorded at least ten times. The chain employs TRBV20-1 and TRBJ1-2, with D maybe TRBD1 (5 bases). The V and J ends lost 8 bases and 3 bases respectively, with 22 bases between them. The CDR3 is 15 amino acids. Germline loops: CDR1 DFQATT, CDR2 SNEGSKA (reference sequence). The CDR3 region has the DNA TGCAGTCTCAACCCTAGGGTTCGGGGGGACTATGGCTACACCTTC. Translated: CSLNPRVRGDYGYTF.

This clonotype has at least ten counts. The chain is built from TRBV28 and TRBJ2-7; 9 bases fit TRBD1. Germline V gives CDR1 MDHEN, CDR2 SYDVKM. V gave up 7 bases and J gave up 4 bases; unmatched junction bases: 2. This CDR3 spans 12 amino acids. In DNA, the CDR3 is TGTGCCAGCACTGACAGGGGGTACGAGCAGTACTTC. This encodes CASTDRGYEQYF.

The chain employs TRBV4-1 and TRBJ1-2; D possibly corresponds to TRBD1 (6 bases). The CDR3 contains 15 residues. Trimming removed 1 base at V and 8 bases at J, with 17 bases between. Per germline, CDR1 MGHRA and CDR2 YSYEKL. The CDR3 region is CASSQVFTFGGGYTF. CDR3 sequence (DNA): TGCGCCAGCAGCCAAGTTTTCACCTTTGGGGGCGGCTACACCTTC.

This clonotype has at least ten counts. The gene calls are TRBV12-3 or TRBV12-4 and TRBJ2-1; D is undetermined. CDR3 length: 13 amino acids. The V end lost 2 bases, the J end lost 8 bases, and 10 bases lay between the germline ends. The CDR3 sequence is CASSLTHTHEQFF. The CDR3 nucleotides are TGTGCCAGCAGTTTAACTCACACTCATGAGCAGTTCTTC.

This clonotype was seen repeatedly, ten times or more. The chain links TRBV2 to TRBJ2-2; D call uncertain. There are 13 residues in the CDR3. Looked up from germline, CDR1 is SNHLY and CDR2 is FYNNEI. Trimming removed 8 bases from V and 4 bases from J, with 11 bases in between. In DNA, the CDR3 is TGTGCCAGCGGGTCCACCTCCACCGGGGAGCTGTTTTTT. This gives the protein CASGSTSTGELFF.

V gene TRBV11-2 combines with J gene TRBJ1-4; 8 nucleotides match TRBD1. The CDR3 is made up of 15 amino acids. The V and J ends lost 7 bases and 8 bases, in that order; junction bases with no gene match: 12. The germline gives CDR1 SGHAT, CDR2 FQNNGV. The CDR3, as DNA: TGTGCCAGCACCCCGACCGGGACAGGAGGCGAAAAACTGTTTTTT. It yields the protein CASTPTGTGGEKLFF.

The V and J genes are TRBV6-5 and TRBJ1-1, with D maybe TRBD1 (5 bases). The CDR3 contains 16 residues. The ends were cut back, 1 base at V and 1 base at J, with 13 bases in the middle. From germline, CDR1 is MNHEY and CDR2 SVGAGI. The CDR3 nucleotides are TGTGCCAGCAGTTACTTCGGGACCGCCGCGAACACTGAAGCTTTCTTT. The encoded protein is CASSYFGTAANTEAFF.

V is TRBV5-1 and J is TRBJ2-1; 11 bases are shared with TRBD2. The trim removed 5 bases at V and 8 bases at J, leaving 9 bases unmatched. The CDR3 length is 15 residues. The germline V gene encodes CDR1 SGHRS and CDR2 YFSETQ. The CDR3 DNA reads TGCGCCAGCAGGTCTACTAGCGGGAGTCTCTATGAGCAGTTCTTC. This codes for CASRSTSGSLYEQFF.

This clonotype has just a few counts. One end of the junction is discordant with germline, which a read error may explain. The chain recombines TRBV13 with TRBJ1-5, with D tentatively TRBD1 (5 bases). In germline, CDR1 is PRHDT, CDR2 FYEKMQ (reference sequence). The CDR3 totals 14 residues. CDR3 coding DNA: TGCGCCAGCACCCCGACCGGGGGGGGACAGCCCCAGCATTTT. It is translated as CASTPTGGGQPQHF.

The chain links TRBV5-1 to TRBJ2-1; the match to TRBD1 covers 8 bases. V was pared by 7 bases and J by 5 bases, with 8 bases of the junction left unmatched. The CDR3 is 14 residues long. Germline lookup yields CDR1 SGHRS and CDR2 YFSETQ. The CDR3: CASLGQGLHNEQFF. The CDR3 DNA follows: TGCGCCAGCCTCGGACAGGGACTCCACAATGAGCAGTTCTTC.

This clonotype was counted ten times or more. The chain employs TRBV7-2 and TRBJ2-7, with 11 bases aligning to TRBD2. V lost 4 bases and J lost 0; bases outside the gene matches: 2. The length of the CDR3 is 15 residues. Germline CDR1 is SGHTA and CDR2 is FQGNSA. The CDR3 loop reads CASSSLAGGSYEQYF. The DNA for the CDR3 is TGTGCCAGCAGCTCCCTAGCGGGAGGCTCCTACGAGCAGTACTTC.

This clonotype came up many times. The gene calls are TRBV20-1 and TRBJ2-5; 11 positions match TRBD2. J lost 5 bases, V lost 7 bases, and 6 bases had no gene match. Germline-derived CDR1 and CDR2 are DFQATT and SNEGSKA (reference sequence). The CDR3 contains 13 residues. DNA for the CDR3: TGCAGTGGTCTAGCGGGAGGTGGGGAGACCCAGTACTTC. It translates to CSGLAGGGETQYF.

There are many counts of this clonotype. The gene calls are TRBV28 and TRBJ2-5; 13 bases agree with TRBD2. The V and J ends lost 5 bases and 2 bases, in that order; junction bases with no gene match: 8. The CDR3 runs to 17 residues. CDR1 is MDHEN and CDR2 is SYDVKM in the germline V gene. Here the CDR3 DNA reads TGTGCCAGCAGTAACGCCCCACTAGCGGGAGGGCAAGAGACCCAGTACTTC. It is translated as CASSNAPLAGGQETQYF.

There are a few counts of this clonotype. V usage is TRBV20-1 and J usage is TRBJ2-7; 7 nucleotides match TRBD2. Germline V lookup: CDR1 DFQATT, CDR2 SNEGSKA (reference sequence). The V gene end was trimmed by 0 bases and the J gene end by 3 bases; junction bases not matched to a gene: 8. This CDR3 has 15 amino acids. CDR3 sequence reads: CSARDNKRGLYEQYF. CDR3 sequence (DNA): TGCAGTGCTAGAGATAATAAGCGGGGTCTCTACGAGCAGTACTTC.

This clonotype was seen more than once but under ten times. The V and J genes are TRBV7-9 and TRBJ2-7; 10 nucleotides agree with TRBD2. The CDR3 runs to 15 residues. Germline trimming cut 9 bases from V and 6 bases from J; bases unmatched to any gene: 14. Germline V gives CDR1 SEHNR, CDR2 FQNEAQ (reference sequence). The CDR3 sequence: CASDIAGLAPSEQYF. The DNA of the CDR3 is TGTGCCAGTGACATTGCGGGACTAGCGCCGAGCGAGCAGTACTTC.

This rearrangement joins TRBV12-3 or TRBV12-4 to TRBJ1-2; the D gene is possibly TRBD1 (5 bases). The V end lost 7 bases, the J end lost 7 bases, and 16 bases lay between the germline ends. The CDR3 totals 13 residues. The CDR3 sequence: CASNTPGSGGYTF. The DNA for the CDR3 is TGTGCCAGCAACACCCCAGGGTCCGGTGGCTACACCTTC.

CDR3 in DNA: TGTGCCAGCAGCTTCTGGGGAGGAGGCGGAGCTTTCTTT. It codes for CASSFWGGGGAFF. This chain joins TRBV5-6 and TRBJ2-2; D ambiguous. The J call may be wrong; the DNA end is better matched by TRBJ1-1. This CDR3 region has 13 residues. Germline V CDR1 and CDR2: SGHDT, YYEEEE.

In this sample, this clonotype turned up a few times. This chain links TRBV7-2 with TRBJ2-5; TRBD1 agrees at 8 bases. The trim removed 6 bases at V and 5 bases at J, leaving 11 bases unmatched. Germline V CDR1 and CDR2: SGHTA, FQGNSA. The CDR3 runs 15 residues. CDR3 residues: CASSRTGPLRETQYF. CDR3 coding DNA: TGTGCCAGCAGTCGGACAGGGCCCCTGCGGGAGACCCAGTACTTC.

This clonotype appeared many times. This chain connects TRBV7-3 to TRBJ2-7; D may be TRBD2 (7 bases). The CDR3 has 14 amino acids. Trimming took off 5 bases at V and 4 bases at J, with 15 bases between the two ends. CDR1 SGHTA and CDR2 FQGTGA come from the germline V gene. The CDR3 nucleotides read TGTGCCAGCAGCCTAGCGGCAGGGGCATACGAGCAGTACTTC. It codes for CASSLAAGAYEQYF.

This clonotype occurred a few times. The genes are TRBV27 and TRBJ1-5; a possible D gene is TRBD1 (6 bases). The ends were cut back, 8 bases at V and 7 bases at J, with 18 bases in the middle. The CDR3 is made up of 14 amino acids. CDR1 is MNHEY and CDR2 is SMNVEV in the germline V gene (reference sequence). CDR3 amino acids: CASAGGALRQPQHF. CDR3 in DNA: TGTGCCAGCGCCGGGGGCGCCCTCCGGCAGCCCCAGCATTTT.

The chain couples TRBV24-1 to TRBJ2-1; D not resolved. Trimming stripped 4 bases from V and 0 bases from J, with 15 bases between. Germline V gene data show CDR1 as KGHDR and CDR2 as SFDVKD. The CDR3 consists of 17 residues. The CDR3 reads CATSDRLEMSSYNEQFF. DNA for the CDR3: TGTGCCACCAGTGACCGACTTGAAATGAGCTCCTACAATGAGCAGTTCTTC.